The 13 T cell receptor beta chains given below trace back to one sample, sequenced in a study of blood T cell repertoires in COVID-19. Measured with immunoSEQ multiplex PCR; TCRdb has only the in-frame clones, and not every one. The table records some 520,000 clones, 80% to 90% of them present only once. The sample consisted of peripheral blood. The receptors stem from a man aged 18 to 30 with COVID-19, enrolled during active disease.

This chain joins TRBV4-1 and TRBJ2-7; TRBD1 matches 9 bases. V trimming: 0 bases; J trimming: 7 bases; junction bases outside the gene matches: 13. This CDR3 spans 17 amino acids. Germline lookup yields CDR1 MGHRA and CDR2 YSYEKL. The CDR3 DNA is TGCGCCAGCAGCCAAGATCAATACGGACAGGGGTTTGGTGAGCAGTACTTC. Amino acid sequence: CASSQDQYGQGFGEQYF.

The CDR3 DNA is TGTGCCAGCAGCTCCGGACAGTTCATGAACACCGGGGAGCTGTTTTTT. Amino acid sequence: CASSSGQFMNTGELFF. This chain links TRBV5-5 with TRBJ2-2; TRBD1 might be the D (6 bases). CDR1 is SGHKS, CDR2 YYEKEE, per germline (reference sequence). Trimming took 3 bases from V and 1 from J, leaving 13 bases between them. CDR3 length: 16 residues.

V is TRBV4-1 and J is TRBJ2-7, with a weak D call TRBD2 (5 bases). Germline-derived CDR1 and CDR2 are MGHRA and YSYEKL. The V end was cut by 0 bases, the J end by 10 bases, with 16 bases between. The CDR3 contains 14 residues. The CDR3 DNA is TGCGCCAGCAGCCAAGATGGGAGCAGGATGGGCCAGTACTTC. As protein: CASSQDGSRMGQYF.

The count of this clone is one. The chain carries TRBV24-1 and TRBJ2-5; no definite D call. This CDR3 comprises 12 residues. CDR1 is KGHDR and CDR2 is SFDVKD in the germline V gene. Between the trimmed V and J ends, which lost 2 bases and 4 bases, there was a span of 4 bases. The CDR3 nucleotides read TGTGCCACCAGTGATTCGGGAGAGACCCAGTACTTC. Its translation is CATSDSGETQYF.

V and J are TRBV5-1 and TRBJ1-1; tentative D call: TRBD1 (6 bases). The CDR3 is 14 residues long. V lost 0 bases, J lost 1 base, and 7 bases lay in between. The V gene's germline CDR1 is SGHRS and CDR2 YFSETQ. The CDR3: CASSLGTENTEAFF. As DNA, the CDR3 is TGCGCCAGCAGCTTGGGGACAGAGAACACTGAAGCTTTCTTT.

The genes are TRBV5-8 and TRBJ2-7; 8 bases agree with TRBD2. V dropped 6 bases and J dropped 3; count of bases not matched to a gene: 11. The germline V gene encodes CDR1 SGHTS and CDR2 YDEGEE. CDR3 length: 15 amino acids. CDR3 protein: CASTLIAGLYYEQYF. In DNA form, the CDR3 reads TGTGCCAGCACCCTAATAGCGGGATTGTACTACGAGCAGTACTTC.

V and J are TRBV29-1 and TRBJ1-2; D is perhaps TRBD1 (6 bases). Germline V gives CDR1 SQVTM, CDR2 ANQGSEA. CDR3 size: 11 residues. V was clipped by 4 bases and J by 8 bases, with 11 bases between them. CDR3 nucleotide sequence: TGCAGCGTTGCAGGGGCGCGGGGCTACACCTTC. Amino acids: CSVAGARGYTF.

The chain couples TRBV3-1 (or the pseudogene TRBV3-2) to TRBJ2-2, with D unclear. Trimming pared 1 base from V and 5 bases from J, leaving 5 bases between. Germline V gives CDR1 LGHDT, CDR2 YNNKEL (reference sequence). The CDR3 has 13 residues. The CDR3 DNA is TGTGCCAGCAGCCAAGTAGCAACCGGGGAGCTGTTTTTT. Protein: CASSQVATGELFF.

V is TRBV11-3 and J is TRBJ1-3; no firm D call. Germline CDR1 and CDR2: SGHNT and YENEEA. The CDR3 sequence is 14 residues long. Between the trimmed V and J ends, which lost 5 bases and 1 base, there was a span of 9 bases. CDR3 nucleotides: TGTGCCAGCAGCCAGATCGGGTCTGGAAACACCATATATTTT. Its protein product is CASSQIGSGNTIYF.

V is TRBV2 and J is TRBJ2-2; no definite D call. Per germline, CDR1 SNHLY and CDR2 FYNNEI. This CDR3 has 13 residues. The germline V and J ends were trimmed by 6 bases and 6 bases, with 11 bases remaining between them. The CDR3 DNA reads TGTGCCAGCAGCAAGACTTGGGCCGGGGAGCTGTTTTTT. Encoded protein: CASSKTWAGELFF.

The CDR3 is CASSIEPGGYEQYF. For the CDR3, the DNA is TGTGCCAGTAGTATAGAACCAGGGGGTTACGAGCAGTACTTC. The V gene is TRBV19, the J gene TRBJ2-7, with 7 positions matching TRBD1. V lost 0 bases, J lost 4 bases, and 3 bases stayed unmatched. The CDR3 has 14 amino acids. Looked up from germline, CDR1 is LNHDA and CDR2 is SQIVND (reference sequence).

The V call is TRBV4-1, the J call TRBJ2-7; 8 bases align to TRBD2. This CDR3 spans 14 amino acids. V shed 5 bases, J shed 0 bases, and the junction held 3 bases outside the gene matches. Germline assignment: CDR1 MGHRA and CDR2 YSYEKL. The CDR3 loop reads CASSVSGASYEQYF. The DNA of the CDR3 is TGCGCCAGCAGCGTTAGCGGGGCCTCCTACGAGCAGTACTTC.

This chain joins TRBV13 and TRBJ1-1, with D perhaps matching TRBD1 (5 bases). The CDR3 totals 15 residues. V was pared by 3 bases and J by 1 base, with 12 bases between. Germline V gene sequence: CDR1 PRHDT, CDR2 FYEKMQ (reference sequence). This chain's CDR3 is CASSFRKGENTEAFF. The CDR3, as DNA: TGTGCCAGCAGCTTCCGGAAAGGGGAGAACACTGAAGCTTTCTTT.